The rows below give T cell receptor beta chains drawn from one sample of a study of T cell repertoires in cytomegalovirus infection. MiXCR, applied by TCRdb to the reads, yields one record per CDR3 protein. The sample carries roughly 250,000 distinct CDR3 sequences, 22% recorded once. Sequences were obtained from CD8+ T cells from PBMCs. These receptors all come from a human donor in good health (CMV status not recorded). Some clones in this sample may be carry-over from other donors' samples. The CDR3 runs from the conserved cysteine through the conserved F or W. The D gene is left open where the match is weak. Not all rows give a size; the values are once, few, many and, for expanded clones, a class.

D: -; J: TRBJ1-1; size: many; V: TRBV3-1; CDR3: CASSQEGGSNTEAFF; DNA: TGTGCCAGCAGCCAAGAGGGGGGGTCGAACACTGAAGCTTTCTTT
D: -; J: TRBJ2-7; size: -; V: TRBV5-5; CDR3: CASSLAQFTYEQYF; DNA: TGTGCCAGCAGCTTGGCACAGTTCACCTACGAGCAGTACTTC
D: -; J: TRBJ2-3; size: many; V: TRBV2; CDR3: CASSTREDPRADTQYF; DNA: TGTGCCAGCAGTACCCGAGAGGACCCCAGAGCAGATACGCAGTATTTT
D: TRBD1; J: TRBJ2-1; size: -; V: TRBV10-3; CDR3: CAISESTTGIGNEQFF; DNA: TGTGCCATCAGTGAGTCGACGACAGGGATAGGCAATGAGCAGTTCTTC
D: TRBD1; J: TRBJ1-5; size: -; V: TRBV27; CDR3: CASRTGQYNQPQHF; DNA: TGTGCCAGCAGAACGGGACAGTATAATCAGCCCCAGCATTTT
D: -; J: TRBJ1-4; size: -; V: TRBV20-1; CDR3: CSARVPEGAKLFF; DNA: TGCAGTGCTAGGGTCCCCGAAGGGGCAAAACTGTTTTTT
D: -; J: TRBJ2-5; size: -; V: TRBV12-3/TRBV12-4; CDR3: CASSLALLRTDEETQYF; DNA: TGTGCCAGCAGTTTAGCCCTTCTTCGGACAGACGAAGAGACCCAGTACTTC
D: -; J: TRBJ2-7; size: few; V: TRBV19; CDR3: CASSIAAGQTYEQYF; DNA: TGTGCCAGTAGTATAGCAGCGGGACAGACCTACGAGCAGTACTTC
D: -; J: TRBJ2-6; size: -; V: TRBV14; CDR3: CASSQSASGANVLTF; DNA: TGTGCCAGCAGCCAATCTGCCTCTGGGGCCAACGTCCTGACTTTC
D: -; J: TRBJ1-4; size: -; V: TRBV4-2; CDR3: CASSQGSEKLFF; DNA: TGTGCCAGCAGCCAGGGTTCCGAAAAACTGTTTTTT
D: -; J: TRBJ2-1; size: few; V: TRBV5-4; CDR3: CASSVQNLYNEQFF; DNA: TGTGCCAGCAGCGTACAGAACCTTTACAATGAGCAGTTCTTC
D: TRBD1; J: TRBJ1-5; size: -; V: TRBV28; CDR3: CASSWTGRSNQPQHF; DNA: TGTGCCAGCAGCTGGACAGGGAGAAGCAATCAGCCCCAGCATTTT
D: -; J: TRBJ1-1; size: many; V: TRBV15; CDR3: CATSLADGEAFF; DNA: TGTGCCACCAGCCTAGCGGACGGTGAAGCTTTCTTT
D: -; J: TRBJ2-7; size: -; V: TRBV5-4; CDR3: CASSFGQTEQYF; DNA: TGTGCCAGCAGCTTCGGCCAGACAGAGCAGTACTTC
D: -; J: TRBJ1-6; size: -; V: TRBV19; CDR3: CASREGTVSVNFPLHF; DNA: TGTGCCAGTAGGGAAGGGACCGTAAGCGTTAATTTCCCCCTCCACTTT
D: -; J: TRBJ2-2; size: many; V: TRBV7-2; CDR3: CASSLASQVDQNTGELFF; DNA: TGTGCCAGCAGCTTAGCTTCCCAGGTGGACCAGAACACCGGGGAGCTGTTTTTT
D: TRBD1; J: TRBJ2-3; size: -; V: TRBV7-8; CDR3: CASSLTGTGSADTQYF; DNA: TGTGCCAGCAGCTTGACCGGGACAGGGAGTGCAGATACGCAGTATTTT
D: TRBD1; J: TRBJ1-1; size: -; V: TRBV15; CDR3: CATRSDRGTEAFF; DNA: TGTGCCACCAGAAGCGACAGGGGAACTGAAGCTTTCTTT
D: -; J: TRBJ1-4; size: -; V: TRBV9; CDR3: CASSPPRGGQEKLFF; DNA: TGTGCCAGCAGCCCACCCCGGGGAGGTCAGGAAAAACTGTTTTTT
D: -; J: TRBJ2-4; size: -; V: TRBV11-2; CDR3: CASSLTPGTDGIQYF; DNA: TGTGCCAGCAGCCTTACCCCGGGGACCGACGGCATTCAGTACTTC
D: -; J: TRBJ2-1; size: -; V: TRBV19; CDR3: CASSSLAERVF; DNA: TGTGCCAGTAGTTCCCTGGCTGAACGTGTCTTC
D: -; J: TRBJ1-5; size: few; V: TRBV4-1; CDR3: CASSHGTDYSNQPQHF; DNA: TGCGCCAGCAGCCATGGGACTGACTATAGCAATCAGCCCCAGCATTTT
D: -; J: TRBJ2-3; size: -; V: TRBV20-1; CDR3: CSGSHPDTQYF; DNA: TGCAGTGGTAGCCACCCAGATACGCAGTATTTT
D: TRBD1; J: TRBJ1-1; size: many; V: TRBV7-2; CDR3: CASSLGQGVMNTEAFF; DNA: TGTGCCAGCAGCCTGGGACAGGGGGTAATGAACACTGAAGCTTTCTTT
D: -; J: TRBJ1-5; size: -; V: TRBV28; CDR3: CASSRGWGLNQPQHF; DNA: TGTGCCAGCAGCCGAGGGTGGGGTCTCAATCAGCCCCAGCATTTT
D: -; J: TRBJ2-2; size: few; V: TRBV12-3/TRBV12-4; CDR3: CASSLVGREGTGELFF; DNA: TGTGCCAGCAGTTTAGTAGGCAGGGAAGGCACCGGGGAGCTGTTTTTT
D: TRBD1; J: TRBJ2-7; size: few; V: TRBV28; CDR3: CASSFSPRDRVIVGDSYEQYF; DNA: TGTGCCAGCAGTTTCTCACCCCGGGACAGGGTAATCGTTGGGGACTCCTACGAGCAGTACTTC
D: -; J: TRBJ2-7; size: -; V: TRBV19; CDR3: CASSSVTAYEQYF; DNA: TGTGCCAGTAGCTCCGTTACAGCTTACGAGCAGTACTTC
D: -; J: TRBJ2-5; size: -; V: TRBV7-9; CDR3: CAGSFQGSETQYF; DNA: TGTGCCGGCAGCTTTCAGGGGTCGGAGACCCAGTACTTC
D: -; J: TRBJ2-7; size: -; V: TRBV20-1; CDR3: CSARVINEQYF; DNA: TGCAGTGCTAGAGTGATAAACGAGCAGTACTTC
D: -; J: TRBJ2-7; size: few; V: TRBV4-1; CDR3: CASSQALLYEQYF; DNA: TGCGCCAGCAGCCAAGCACTTCTCTACGAGCAGTACTTC
D: -; J: TRBJ2-5; size: -; V: TRBV28; CDR3: CASSLSQVGETQYF; DNA: TGTGCCAGCAGTTTAAGTCAGGTTGGGGAGACCCAGTACTTC
D: TRBD2; J: TRBJ2-1; size: -; V: TRBV5-8; CDR3: CASSLGLAGHNEQFF; DNA: TGTGCCAGCAGCTTGGGACTAGCGGGGCACAATGAGCAGTTCTTC
D: -; J: TRBJ2-5; size: many; V: TRBV2; CDR3: CASSEGGWKGQETQYF; DNA: TGTGCCAGCAGTGAAGGAGGCTGGAAAGGTCAAGAGACCCAGTACTTC
D: -; J: TRBJ2-2; size: -; V: TRBV29-1; CDR3: CSVDGGNTGELFF; DNA: TGCAGTGTTGATGGGGGAAACACCGGGGAGCTGTTTTTT
D: TRBD1; J: TRBJ1-2; size: -; V: TRBV29-1; CDR3: CSDDMTGLGGYTF; DNA: TGCAGCGACGACATGACAGGGCTGGGAGGCTACACCTTC
D: -; J: TRBJ2-7; size: -; V: TRBV28; CDR3: CASSSAARVYEQYF; DNA: TGTGCCAGCAGTTCGGCGGCAAGGGTCTACGAGCAGTACTTC
D: -; J: TRBJ2-1; size: -; V: TRBV29-1; CDR3: CSVEGSTYNEQFF; DNA: TGCAGCGTTGAAGGGTCCACCTACAATGAGCAGTTCTTC
D: -; J: TRBJ1-2; size: -; V: TRBV29-1; CDR3: CSVDQGRGYTF; DNA: TGCAGCGTTGACCAGGGGAGGGGCTACACCTTC
D: -; J: TRBJ2-1; size: many; V: TRBV28; CDR3: CASGLGVNEQFF; DNA: TGTGCCAGTGGGTTGGGGGTCAATGAGCAGTTCTTC
D: -; J: TRBJ2-3; size: many; V: TRBV7-6; CDR3: CASSPGAPWAATDTQYF; DNA: TGTGCCAGCAGCCCGGGGGCCCCGTGGGCGGCCACAGATACGCAGTATTTT
D: TRBD1; J: TRBJ2-1; size: many; V: TRBV7-8; CDR3: CASSLAKQGERYNEQFF; DNA: TGTGCCAGCAGCCTAGCGAAACAGGGGGAGAGGTACAATGAGCAGTTCTTC
D: TRBD2; J: TRBJ2-2; size: -; V: TRBV28; CDR3: CASSLLAGVTGELFF; DNA: TGTGCCAGCAGTTTACTAGCGGGGGTTACCGGGGAGCTGTTTTTT
D: -; J: TRBJ2-5; size: -; V: TRBV5-6; CDR3: CVSRWWGLGETQYF; DNA: TGTGTCAGCAGGTGGTGGGGGCTGGGAGAGACCCAGTACTTC
D: TRBD2; J: TRBJ2-5; size: -; V: TRBV6-5; CDR3: CASSTPAGSLETQYF; DNA: TGTGCCAGCAGCACGCCAGCGGGGAGCCTAGAGACCCAGTACTTC
D: -; J: TRBJ1-4; size: -; V: TRBV29-1; CDR3: CSVEDRGDREKLFF; DNA: TGCAGCGTTGAAGATCGGGGAGACAGAGAAAAACTGTTTTTT
D: TRBD1; J: TRBJ1-2; size: few; V: TRBV2; CDR3: CASRRQGAGYGYTF; DNA: TGTGCCAGCAGGCGACAGGGGGCCGGCTATGGCTACACCTTC
D: TRBD2; J: TRBJ2-1; size: many; V: TRBV7-8; CDR3: CASSLTIGLAGPWNEQFF; DNA: TGTGCCAGCAGCTTAACCATAGGACTAGCGGGCCCTTGGAATGAGCAGTTCTTC
D: -; J: TRBJ2-5; size: many; V: TRBV7-2; CDR3: CASSHRLLVRAEETQYF; DNA: TGTGCCAGCAGCCACCGCCTTTTGGTGCGGGCAGAAGAGACCCAGTACTTC
D: -; J: TRBJ1-1; size: few; V: TRBV15; CDR3: CATSRPGVRNTEAFF; DNA: TGTGCCACCAGCAGGCCTGGGGTACGGAACACTGAAGCTTTCTTT